The TCR beta chain described here comes from a study of T cell responses to AZD1222 COVID-19 vaccine. Findings of the study overall: Spike was spanned by vaccine-associated CD4 TCRs, which were dominant at 160-218 and 743-854.

The J segment lost 4 bases and the V segment lost 4 bases, leaving 8 bases of the junction unmatched. The CDR3 length is 15 residues. Germline loops: CDR1 SGHRS, CDR2 YFSETQ. Clones were sequenced by immunoSEQ multiplex PCR, and TCRdb holds only the in-frame ones, with some missing. The table lists approximately 260,000 clones, about 92% of them singletons. In regard to this clone: The antigen is unknown.

The specimen was peripheral blood, collected on day 0 of AZD1222 vaccination. The chain uses TRBV5-1 and TRBJ1-2, with 9 bases aligning to TRBD1. The TCR was taken from an adult in good health. The DNA of the CDR3 is TGCGCCAGCAGCCCGGGGGACAGGGAGACCTATGGCTACACCTTC. It translates to CASSPGDRETYGYTF.